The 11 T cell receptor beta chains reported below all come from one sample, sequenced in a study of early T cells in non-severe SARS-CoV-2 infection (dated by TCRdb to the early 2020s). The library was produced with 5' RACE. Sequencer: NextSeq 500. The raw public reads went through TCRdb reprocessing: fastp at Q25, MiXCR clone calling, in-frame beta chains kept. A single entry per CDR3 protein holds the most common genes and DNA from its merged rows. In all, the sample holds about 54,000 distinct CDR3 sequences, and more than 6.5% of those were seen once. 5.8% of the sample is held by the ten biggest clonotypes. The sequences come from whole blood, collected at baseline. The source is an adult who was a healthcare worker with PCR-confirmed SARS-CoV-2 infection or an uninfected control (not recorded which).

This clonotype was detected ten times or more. DNA for the CDR3: TGTGCCAGTCGTTTGGGGGCGGGGGTACTAGGCTATGGCTACACCTTC. Translated, it gives CASRLGAGVLGYGYTF. This rearrangement joins TRBV27 to TRBJ1-2; possibly TRBD1 for D (6 bases). CDR3 size: 16 residues. The V and J ends lost 9 bases and 4 bases respectively, with 24 bases between them. From germline, CDR1 is MNHEY and CDR2 SMNVEV (reference sequence).

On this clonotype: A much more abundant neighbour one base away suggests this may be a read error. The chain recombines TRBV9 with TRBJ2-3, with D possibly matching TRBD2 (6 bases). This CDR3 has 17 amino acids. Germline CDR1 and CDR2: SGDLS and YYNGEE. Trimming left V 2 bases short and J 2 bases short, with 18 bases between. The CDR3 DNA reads TGTGCCAGCAGCGTCCGTTCTAGCGTGCCCCCCACAGATACGCAGTATTTT. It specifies CASSVRSSVPPTDTQYF.

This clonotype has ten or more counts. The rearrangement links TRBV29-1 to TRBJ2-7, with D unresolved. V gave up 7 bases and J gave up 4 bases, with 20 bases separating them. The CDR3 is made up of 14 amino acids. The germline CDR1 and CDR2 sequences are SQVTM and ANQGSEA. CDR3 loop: CSARYRGAEYEQYF. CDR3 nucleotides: TGCAGCGCCCGATATCGTGGAGCCGAGTACGAGCAGTACTTC.

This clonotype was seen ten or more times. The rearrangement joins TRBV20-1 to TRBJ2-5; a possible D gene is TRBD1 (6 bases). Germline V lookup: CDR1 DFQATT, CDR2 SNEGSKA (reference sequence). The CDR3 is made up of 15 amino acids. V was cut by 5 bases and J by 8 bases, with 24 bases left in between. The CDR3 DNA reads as TGCAGTGCTGCCAACTCCTGGGGGCTCGAGGAAACCCAGTACTTC. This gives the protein CSAANSWGLEETQYF.

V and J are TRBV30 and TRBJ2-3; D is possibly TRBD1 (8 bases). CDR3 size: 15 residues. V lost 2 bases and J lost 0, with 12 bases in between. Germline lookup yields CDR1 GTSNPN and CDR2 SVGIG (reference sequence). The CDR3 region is CAWSSGTGSTDTQYF. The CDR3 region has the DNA TGTGCCTGGAGTAGCGGGACAGGAAGCACAGATACGCAGTATTTT.

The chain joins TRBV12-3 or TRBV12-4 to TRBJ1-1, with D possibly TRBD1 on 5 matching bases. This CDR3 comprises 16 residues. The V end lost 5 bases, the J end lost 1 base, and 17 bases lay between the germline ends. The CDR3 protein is CASSPIRRGPNTEAFF. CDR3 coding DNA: TGTGCCAGCAGTCCCATTAGGAGGGGACCGAACACTGAAGCTTTCTTT.

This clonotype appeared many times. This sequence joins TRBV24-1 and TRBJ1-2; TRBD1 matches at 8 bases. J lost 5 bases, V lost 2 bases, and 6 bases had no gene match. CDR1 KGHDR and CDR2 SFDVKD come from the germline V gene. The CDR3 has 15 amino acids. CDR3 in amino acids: CATSDSRQGAYGYTF. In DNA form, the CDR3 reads TGTGCCACCAGTGATTCGCGCCAGGGGGCTTATGGCTACACCTTC.

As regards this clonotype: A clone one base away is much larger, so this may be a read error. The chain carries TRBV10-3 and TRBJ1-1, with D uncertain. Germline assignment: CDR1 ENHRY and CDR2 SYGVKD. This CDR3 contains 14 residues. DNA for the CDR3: TGTACCATCAGTGAGAGGGTGATGGTCACTGAAGCTTTCTTT. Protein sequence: CTISERVMVTEAFF.

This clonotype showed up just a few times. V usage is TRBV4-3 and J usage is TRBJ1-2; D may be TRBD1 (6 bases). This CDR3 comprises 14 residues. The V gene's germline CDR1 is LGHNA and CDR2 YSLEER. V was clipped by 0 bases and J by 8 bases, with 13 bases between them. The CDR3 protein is CASSQEAGADGYTF. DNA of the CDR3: TGCGCCAGCAGCCAAGAGGCAGGGGCCGACGGCTACACCTTC.

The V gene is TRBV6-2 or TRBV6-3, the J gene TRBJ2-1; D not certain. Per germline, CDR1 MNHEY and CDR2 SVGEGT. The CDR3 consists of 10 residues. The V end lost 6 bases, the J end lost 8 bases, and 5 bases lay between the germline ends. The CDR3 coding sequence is TGTGCCAGCAGAGATCATGAGCAGTTCTTC. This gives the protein CASRDHEQFF.

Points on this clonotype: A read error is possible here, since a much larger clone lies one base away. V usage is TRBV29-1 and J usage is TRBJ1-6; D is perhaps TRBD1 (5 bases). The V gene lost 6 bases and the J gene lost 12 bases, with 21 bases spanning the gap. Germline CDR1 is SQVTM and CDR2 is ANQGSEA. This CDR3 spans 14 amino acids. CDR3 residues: CSVKIGTEDLPLHF. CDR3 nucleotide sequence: TGCAGCGTCAAAATTGGGACTGAGGATTTACCCCTCCACTTT. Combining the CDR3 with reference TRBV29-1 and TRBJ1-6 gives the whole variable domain SAVISQKPSRDICQRGTSLTIQCQVDSQVTMMFWYRQQPGQSLTLIATANQGSEATYESGFVIDKFPISRPNLTFSTLTVSNMSPEDSSIYLCSVKIGTEDLPLHFGNGTRLTVT.